This T cell receptor (beta chain) is drawn from a study of tumor and adjacent non-tumor tissue in lung cancer (dated by TCRdb to between 2018 and 2020). A note on the overall study: Patients with adenocarcinoma (about twelve), squamous cell carcinoma (2) and small cell lung cancer (1) were included in the cohort. Ages among the 15 or so patients ranged from about 30 to 76 years, there were around ten men and 5 women, and disease was at TNM stage I to III. Sequencing generated a total of some 130 million productive TCRbeta reads, averaging about 4.2 million reads per sample. Bulk TCRbeta repertoires were compared between lung tumor tissue and matched distant non-tumor lung tissue obtained from approximately 16 lung cancer patients. TCRbeta CDR3 sequencing was performed on 25 to 35 paired specimens, with one tumor sample and one normal lung sample collected per patient.

Here is what the overall study found, with its caveats: TCR diversity was significantly higher in younger patients, and higher tumor TCR diversity was associated with shorter overall and disease-free survival. The top 100 clones accounted for a significantly larger cumulative portion of the repertoire in normal lung than in tumor tissue. Tumor tissue showed significantly greater TCR diversity (inverse Simpson) than normal lung tissue (around 450 vs 150, P = 0.0075, Mann-Whitney U test). Peripheral blood was not sequenced, so blood TCRbeta repertoires were not examined in the lung cancer patients of the study. Only about 15 patients were included in the cohort, and the need for larger samples and more detailed clinical data was noted by the authors. Neither the sequencing platform nor unique molecular identifiers are mentioned in the methods.

CDR1 and CDR2, per the germline V gene, are MNHEY and SVGEGT. Spanning cysteine to phenylalanine, the CDR3 consists of 15 amino acids. Just the 45-base CDR3 DNA is kept, in frame starting at base 1. To prepare the library, multiplex PCR was applied. This sample was sequenced with an Illumina HiSeq 2500. TCRbeta libraries were constructed through three rounds of nested PCR with primers (Table S4) according to protocols modified from ARM-PCR. Before sequencing, PCR products of 200-500 bp were cut from the gel and purified using the QIAquick gel extraction kit. Per the source publication's procedure: Trimmomatic was used to clean the reads, FLASH was used to merge the reads into complete CDR3 sequences, and MiTCR was used to assign the reads to V(D)J germline segments. VDJtools was used to compute clonal diversity as the inverse Simpson's index. A read counted as productive if the sequence was in-frame and lacked a premature stop codon. TCRdb reprocessed the public reads (quality trimming at Q25 with fastp, clone calling with MiXCR) and kept in-frame beta chains. Each record represents a unique CDR3 protein, reported with the most common genes and DNA among its rows. None of the V and J calls come from the authors' own analysis; TCRdb made them. For this sample there are tens of thousands of distinct CDR3 sequences; around 70% appear just once. The leading ten clones occupy about a quarter of the sample.

RNA was isolated from bulk, unsorted tissue, and RNA quality was assessed with a NanoDrop ND-1000 and an Agilent 2100. Distant non-tumor tissue taken more than 3 cm from the tumor edge was used as the normal lung sample. All donors had newly diagnosed lung cancer, had not received prior chemotherapy, and were admitted for thoracic surgery in China between August and November 2014. Anyone who had undergone radiotherapy or chemotherapy before, or who had another cancer at the same time, was left out of the study. Pieces of surgical tissue measuring roughly 1-2 cm3 were kept in RNAlater solution and stored at -80 degrees C until use. For this clonotype: Its antigen specificity is not known. At one end, the junction sequence differs from germline, possibly due to a read error.

Recombination joined TRBV6-2 or TRBV6-3 with TRBJ1-1; the D gene identity is not certain. The sequenced material came from distant non-tumor lung tissue. This clonotype was sampled from a woman in her 50s with non-small cell lung cancer. At the DNA level, the sequence is TGTGCCAGGAGTTACAGAGGCAGGAATGGCACTGAAGCTTTCTTT. This encodes CARSYRGRNGTEAFF.